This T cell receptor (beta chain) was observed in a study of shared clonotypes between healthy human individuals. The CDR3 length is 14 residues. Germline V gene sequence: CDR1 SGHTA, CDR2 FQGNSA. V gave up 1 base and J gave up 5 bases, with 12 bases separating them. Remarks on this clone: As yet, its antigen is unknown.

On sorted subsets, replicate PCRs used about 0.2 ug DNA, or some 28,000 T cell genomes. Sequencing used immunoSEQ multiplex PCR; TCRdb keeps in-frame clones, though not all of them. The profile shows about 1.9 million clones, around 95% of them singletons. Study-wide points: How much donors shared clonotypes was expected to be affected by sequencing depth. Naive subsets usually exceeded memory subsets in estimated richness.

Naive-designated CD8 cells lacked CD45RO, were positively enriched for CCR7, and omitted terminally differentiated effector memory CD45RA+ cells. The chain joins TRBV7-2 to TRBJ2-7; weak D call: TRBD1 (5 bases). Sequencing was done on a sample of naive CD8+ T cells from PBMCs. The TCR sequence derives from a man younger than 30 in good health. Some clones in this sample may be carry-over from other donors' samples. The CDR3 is CASSLVGRVDEQYF. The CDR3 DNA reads TGTGCCAGCAGCTTAGTGGGCAGGGTCGACGAGCAGTACTTC.